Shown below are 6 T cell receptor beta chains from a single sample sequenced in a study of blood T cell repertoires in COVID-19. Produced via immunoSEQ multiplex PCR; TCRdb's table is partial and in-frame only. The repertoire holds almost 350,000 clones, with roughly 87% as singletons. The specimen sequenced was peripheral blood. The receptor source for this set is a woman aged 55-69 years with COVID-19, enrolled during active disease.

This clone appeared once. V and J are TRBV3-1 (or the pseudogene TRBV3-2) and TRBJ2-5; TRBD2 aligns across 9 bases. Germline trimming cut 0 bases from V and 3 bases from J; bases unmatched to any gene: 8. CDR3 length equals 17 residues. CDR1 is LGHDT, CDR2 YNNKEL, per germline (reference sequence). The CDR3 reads CASSQDPLAGSEETQYF. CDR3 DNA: TGTGCCAGCAGCCAAGACCCCCTAGCGGGGTCAGAAGAGACCCAGTACTTC.

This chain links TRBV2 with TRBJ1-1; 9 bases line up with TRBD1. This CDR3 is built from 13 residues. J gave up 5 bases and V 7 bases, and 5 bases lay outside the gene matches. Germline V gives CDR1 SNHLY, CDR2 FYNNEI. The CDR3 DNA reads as TGTGCCAGCACCGGACAGGGGAAGACTGAAGCTTTCTTT. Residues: CASTGQGKTEAFF.

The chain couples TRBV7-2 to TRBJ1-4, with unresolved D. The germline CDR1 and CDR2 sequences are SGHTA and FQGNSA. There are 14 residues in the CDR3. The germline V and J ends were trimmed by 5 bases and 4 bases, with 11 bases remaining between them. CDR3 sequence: CASSRGGGNEKLFF. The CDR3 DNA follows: TGTGCCAGCAGCCGGGGAGGAGGTAATGAAAAACTGTTTTTT.

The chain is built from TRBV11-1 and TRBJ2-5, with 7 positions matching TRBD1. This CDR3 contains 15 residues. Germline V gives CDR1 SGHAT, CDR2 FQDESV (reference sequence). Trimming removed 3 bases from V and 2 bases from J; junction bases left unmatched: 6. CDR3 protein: CASSFRQGRQETQYF. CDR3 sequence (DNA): TGTGCCAGCAGCTTCCGACAGGGTCGTCAAGAGACCCAGTACTTC.

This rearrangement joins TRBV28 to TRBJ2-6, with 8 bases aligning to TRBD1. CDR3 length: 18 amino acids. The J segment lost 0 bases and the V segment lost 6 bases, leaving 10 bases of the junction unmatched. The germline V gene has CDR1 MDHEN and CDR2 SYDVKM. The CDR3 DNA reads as TGTGCCAGCAGCGCTGACAGGGGAAGGTTCTCTGGGGCCAACGTCCTGACTTTC. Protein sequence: CASSADRGRFSGANVLTF.

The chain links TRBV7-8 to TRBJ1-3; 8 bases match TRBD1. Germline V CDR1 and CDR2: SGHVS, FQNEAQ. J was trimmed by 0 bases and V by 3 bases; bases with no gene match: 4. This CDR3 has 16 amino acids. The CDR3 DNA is TGTGCCAGCAGCTTGGGACAGGCCAACTCTGGAAACACCATATATTTT. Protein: CASSLGQANSGNTIYF.